This entry lists 10 T cell receptor beta chains sequenced from one sample in a study of identical twins. TCRdb reanalysed the 5' RACE reads using MiXCR and keeps one entry per CDR3 protein. In the table there are 540,000 or so distinct CDR3 sequences, 20% to 25% of which are singletons. The same sample was also used in a study of yellow fever vaccine responses in identical twins.

Material for sequencing was CD4+ T cells sorted from blood. The receptors shown here come from a woman aged 18-29 years in good health.

The table lists this clonotype with a few counts. The chain employs TRBV3-1 and TRBJ1-1; D not certain. The germline V gene encodes CDR1 LGHDT and CDR2 YNNKEL (reference sequence). The CDR3 runs 16 residues. The germline V and J ends were trimmed by 2 bases and 0 bases, with 13 bases remaining between them. The CDR3 sequence: CASSQSFGSMNTEAFF. As DNA, the CDR3 is TGTGCCAGCAGCCAAAGTTTTGGCAGCATGAACACTGAAGCTTTCTTT. The full variable domain, with the rest looked up from reference TRBV3-1 and TRBJ1-1, is DTAVSQTPKYLVTQMGNDKSIKCEQNLGHDTMYWYKQDSKKFLKIMFSYNNKELIINETVPNRFSPKSPDKAHLNLHINSLELGDSAVYFCASSQSFGSMNTEAFFGQGTRLTVV.

The J gene is TRBJ2-1, the V gene TRBV11-1, with 8 positions matching TRBD2. The CDR3 loop spans 19 amino acids. Trimming took 5 bases from V and 8 from J; bases not matched to a gene: 23. In germline, CDR1 is SGHAT, CDR2 FQDESV (reference sequence). For the CDR3, the DNA is TGTGCCAGCAGCGCCGATGTATTTAGCGGGGCCGTAATCGGGGATGAGCAGTTCTTC. It translates to CASSADVFSGAVIGDEQFF.

The chain joins TRBV12-3 or TRBV12-4 to TRBJ2-2; 7 bases are shared with TRBD2. The CDR3 contains 15 residues. The V segment lost 6 bases and the J segment 6 bases; nucleotides outside the gene matches: 10. CDR3 protein: CASSRMGGSSGELFF. CDR3 DNA: TGTGCCAGCAGCCGAATGGGCGGGAGCTCCGGGGAGCTGTTTTTT.

The V call is TRBV5-6, the J call TRBJ1-1, with D possibly being TRBD1 (6 bases). The V end was cut by 4 bases, the J end by 5 bases, with 15 bases between. Germline V lookup: CDR1 SGHDT, CDR2 YYEEEE. This CDR3 spans 14 amino acids. The CDR3 DNA follows: TGTGCCAGCAGCATACAACAGGGAGGGACTGAAGCTTTCTTT. This translates into CASSIQQGGTEAFF.

The chain carries TRBV12-3 or TRBV12-4 and TRBJ2-7; 9 bases are shared with TRBD2. Trimming cost V 6 bases and J 2 bases; bases outside gene matches: 8. This CDR3 has 15 amino acids. In DNA, the CDR3 is TGTGCCAGCAGCCGTAGCGGGAGCCGAACCTACGAGCAGTACTTC. Encoded protein: CASSRSGSRTYEQYF.

This clonotype appeared a few times. The chain combines TRBV19 with TRBJ2-3; TRBD2 matches at 7 bases. V dropped 8 bases and J dropped 4; count of bases not matched to a gene: 12. Germline CDR1 and CDR2: LNHDA and SQIVND (reference sequence). The CDR3 has 15 amino acids. The CDR3 spells CASRSGGRRSDTQYF. The CDR3 DNA sequence: TGTGCCAGTCGGAGCGGCGGGAGACGATCAGATACGCAGTATTTT.

The rearrangement joins TRBV20-1 to TRBJ2-1; 10 positions match TRBD2. V lost 3 bases, J lost 5 bases, and 10 bases stayed unmatched. The V gene's germline CDR1 is DFQATT and CDR2 SNEGSKA (reference sequence). There are 16 residues in the CDR3. CDR3 sequence (DNA): TGCAGTGCTAGCTTTGCGGGACTAGCGAACGACAATGAGCAGTTCTTC. This codes for CSASFAGLANDNEQFF.

This clonotype was seen only a few times. The chain links TRBV28 to TRBJ2-7; TRBD2 matches at 8 bases. Unmatched junction bases numbered 12, after V lost 10 bases and J lost 7 bases. Germline CDR1 and CDR2: MDHEN and SYDVKM. The CDR3 is made up of 13 amino acids. This chain's CDR3 is CATGTSFAGEQYF. In DNA form, the CDR3 reads TGTGCCACAGGGACTAGTTTTGCCGGGGAGCAGTACTTC.

CDR3 protein: CASSLASGSMDEQFF. The DNA of the CDR3 is TGCGCCAGCAGCCTAGCTAGCGGGAGTATGGATGAGCAGTTCTTC. The rearrangement links TRBV5-1 to TRBJ2-1; 10 bases line up with TRBD2. CDR1 and CDR2 (germline): SGHRS, YFSETQ. Trimming took 4 bases from V and 8 from J; bases not matched to a gene: 9. This CDR3 is 15 amino acids long.

The chain links TRBV29-1 to TRBJ2-5; D remains unclear. CDR3 length: 11 amino acids. V lost 4 bases and J lost 1, with 4 bases in between. The germline V gene has CDR1 SQVTM and CDR2 ANQGSEA. The CDR3 nucleotides read TGCAGCGTTGCCCTCCAAGAGACCCAGTACTTC. Encoded protein: CSVALQETQYF.